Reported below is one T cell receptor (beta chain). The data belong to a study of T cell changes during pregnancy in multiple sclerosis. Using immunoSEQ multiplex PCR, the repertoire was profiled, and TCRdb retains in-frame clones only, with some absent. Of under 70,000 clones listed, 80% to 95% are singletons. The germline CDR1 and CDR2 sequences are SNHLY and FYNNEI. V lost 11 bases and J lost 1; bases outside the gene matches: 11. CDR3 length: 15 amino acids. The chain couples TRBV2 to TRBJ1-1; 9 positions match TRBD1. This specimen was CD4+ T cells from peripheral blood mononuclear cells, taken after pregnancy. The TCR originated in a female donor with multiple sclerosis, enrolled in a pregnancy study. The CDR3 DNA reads TGTGCCGGAGCGGGACAGGGACTTTCGAACACTGAAGCTTTCTTT. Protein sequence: CAGAGQGLSNTEAFF. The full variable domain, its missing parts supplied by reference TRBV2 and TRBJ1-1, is EPEVTQTPSHQVTQMGQEVILRCVPISNHLYFYWYRQILGQKVEFLVSFYNNEISEKSEIFDDQFSVERPDGSNFTLKIRSTKLEDSAMYFCAGAGQGLSNTEAFFGQGTRLTVV.